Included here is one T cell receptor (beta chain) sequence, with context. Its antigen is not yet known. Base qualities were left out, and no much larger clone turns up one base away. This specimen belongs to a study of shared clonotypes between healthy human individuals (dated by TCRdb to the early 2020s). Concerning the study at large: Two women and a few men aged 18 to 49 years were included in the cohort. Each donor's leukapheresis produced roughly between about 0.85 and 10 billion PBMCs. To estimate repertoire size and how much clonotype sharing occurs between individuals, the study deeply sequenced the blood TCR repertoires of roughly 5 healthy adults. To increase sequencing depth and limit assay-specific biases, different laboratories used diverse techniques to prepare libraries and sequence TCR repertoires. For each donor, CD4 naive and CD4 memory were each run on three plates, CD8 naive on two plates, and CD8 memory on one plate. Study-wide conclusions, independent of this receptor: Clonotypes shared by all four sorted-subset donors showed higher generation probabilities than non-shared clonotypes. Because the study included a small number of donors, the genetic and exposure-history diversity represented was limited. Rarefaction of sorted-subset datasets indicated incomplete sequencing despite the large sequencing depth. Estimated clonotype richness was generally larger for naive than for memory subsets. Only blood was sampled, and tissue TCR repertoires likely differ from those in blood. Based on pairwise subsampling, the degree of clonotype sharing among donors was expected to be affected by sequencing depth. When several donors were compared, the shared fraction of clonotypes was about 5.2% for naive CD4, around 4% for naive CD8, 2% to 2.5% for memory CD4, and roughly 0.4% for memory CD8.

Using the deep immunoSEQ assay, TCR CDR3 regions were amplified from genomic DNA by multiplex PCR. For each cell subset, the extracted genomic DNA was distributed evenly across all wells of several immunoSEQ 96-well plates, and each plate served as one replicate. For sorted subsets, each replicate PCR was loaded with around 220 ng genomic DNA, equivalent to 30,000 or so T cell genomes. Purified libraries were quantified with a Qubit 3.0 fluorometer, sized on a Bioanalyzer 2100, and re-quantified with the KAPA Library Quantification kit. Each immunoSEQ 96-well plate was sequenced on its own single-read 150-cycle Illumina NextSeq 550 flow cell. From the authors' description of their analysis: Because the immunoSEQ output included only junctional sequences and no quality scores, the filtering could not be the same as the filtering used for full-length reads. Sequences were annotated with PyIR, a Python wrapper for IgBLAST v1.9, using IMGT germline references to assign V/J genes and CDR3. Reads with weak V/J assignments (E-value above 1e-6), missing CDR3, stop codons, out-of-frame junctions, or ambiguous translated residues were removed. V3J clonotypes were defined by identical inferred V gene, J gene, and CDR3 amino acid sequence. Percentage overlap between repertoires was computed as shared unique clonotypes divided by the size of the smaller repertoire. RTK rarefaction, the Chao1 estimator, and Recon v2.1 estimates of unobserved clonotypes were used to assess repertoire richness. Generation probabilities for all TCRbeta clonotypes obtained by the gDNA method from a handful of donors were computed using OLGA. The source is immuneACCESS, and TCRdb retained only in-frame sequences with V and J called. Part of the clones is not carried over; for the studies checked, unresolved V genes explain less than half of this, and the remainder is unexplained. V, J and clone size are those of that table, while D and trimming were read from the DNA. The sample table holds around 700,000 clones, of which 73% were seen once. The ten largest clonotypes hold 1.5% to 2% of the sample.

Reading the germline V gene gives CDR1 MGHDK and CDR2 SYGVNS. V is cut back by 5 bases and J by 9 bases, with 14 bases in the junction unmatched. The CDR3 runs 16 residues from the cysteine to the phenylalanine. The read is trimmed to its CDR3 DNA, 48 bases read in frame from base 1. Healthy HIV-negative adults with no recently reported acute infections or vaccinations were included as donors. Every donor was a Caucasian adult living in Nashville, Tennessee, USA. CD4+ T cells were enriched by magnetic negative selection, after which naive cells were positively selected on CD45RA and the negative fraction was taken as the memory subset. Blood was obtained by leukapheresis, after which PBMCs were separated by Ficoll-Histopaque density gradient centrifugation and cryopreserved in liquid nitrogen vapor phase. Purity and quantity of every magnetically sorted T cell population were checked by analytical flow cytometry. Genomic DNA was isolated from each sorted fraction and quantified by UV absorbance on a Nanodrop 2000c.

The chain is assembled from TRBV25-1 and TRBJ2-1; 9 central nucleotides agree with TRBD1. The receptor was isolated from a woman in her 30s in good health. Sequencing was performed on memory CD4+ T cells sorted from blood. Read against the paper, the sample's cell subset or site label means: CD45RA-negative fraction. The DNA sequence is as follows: TGTGCCAGCAGTCCACCCGAGGGACAGGGTGTGAGTGAGCAGTTCTTC. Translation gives CASSPPEGQGVSEQFF. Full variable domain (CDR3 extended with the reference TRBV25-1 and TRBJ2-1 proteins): EADIYQTPRYLVIGTGKKITLECSQTMGHDKMYWYQQDPGMELHLIHYSYGVNSTEKGDLSSESTVSRIRTEHFPLTLESARPSHTSQYLCASSPPEGQGVSEQFFGPGTRLTVL.